This T cell receptor beta chain was found in a study of vaccination effects on CD4 cells after COVID-19. Whole-study context: Specimens were obtained from a couple of convalescent patients 16 days and one week prior to vaccination.

General study results and limits: There were few convalescent patients in the study and no early post-infection timepoints. Late post-vaccination samples showed marked contraction of infection- and vaccine-induced clones.

Concerning this clone itself: Antigen unknown.

This CDR3 has 15 amino acids. Germline V gives CDR1 SNHLY, CDR2 FYNNEI. The trim removed 3 bases at V and 4 bases at J, leaving 7 bases unmatched. Expansion of antigen-specific CD4+ T cells with viral peptide pools was carried out by the ViraFEST assay before sequencing. After less than twelve days in culture, the CD4+ T cells were isolated. Sometime from March through December 2020, the person acquired a SARS-CoV-2 infection that PCR confirmed. A density of fewer than 2.5 million PBMC per well was used; these cells were cultured with around 11 IU/ml IL-2 and roughly 10 ug/ml peptides. Using immunoSEQ multiplex PCR, the repertoire was profiled, and TCRdb retains in-frame clones only, with some absent. The table includes approximately 70,000 clones, 73% detected once.

The rearrangement joins TRBV2 to TRBJ2-3; 7 bases line up with TRBD2. The TCR originated in a human donor who had a prior SARS-CoV-2 infection. The sample here was CD4+ T cells from PBMCs cultured with HIV peptides, taken before COVID-19 vaccination. The subset here: HIV-1 Nef peptide pool negative control/reference culture. The CDR3 loop is CASSEALGLSDTQYF. The CDR3 nucleotides are TGTGCCAGCAGTGAGGCCCTGGGACTATCAGATACGCAGTATTTT. The variable domain in full, with the rest retrieved from reference TRBV2 and TRBJ2-3, is EPEVTQTPSHQVTQMGQEVILRCVPISNHLYFYWYRQILGQKVEFLVSFYNNEISEKSEIFDDQFSVERPDGSNFTLKIRSTKLEDSAMYFCASSEALGLSDTQYFGPGTRLTVL.